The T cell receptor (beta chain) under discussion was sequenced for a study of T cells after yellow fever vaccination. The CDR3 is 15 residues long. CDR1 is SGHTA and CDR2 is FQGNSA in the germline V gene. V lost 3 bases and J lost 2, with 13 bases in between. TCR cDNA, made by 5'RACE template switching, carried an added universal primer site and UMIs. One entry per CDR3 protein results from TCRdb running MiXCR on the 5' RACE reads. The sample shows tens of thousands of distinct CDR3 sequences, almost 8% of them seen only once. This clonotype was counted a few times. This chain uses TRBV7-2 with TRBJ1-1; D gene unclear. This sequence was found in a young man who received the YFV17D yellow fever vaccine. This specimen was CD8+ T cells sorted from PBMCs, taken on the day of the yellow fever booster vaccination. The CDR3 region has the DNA TGTGCCAGCAGCTTTCCCTGGCAGGCAAACACTGAAGCTTTCTTT. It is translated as CASSFPWQANTEAFF.